This is a list of T cell receptor beta chains from one sample in a study of blood T cell repertoires in COVID-19. The protocol was immunoSEQ multiplex PCR, while the TCRdb copy is restricted to in-frame clones and leaves out a portion. The profile shows under 500,000 clones, 85% to 90% of them singletons. The sample was PBMCs or T cells enriched from blood (not recorded which). These receptors were obtained from a man younger than 45 who had recovered from COVID-19. Each CDR3 is given with its conserved first and last residue. The D gene is left open where the match is weak. For some rows the clone size is stated as once, few or many, or as a class when expanded; others skip it.

len: 13
d_gene: NA
abundance: NA
j_gene: TRBJ1-1
v_gene: TRBV5-1
CDR3aa: CASSGQTNTEAFF
CDR3nt: TGCGCCAGCAGCGGACAAACGAACACTGAAGCTTTCTTT

len: 19
d_gene: TRBD2
abundance: NA
j_gene: TRBJ2-3
v_gene: TRBV6-2/TRBV6-3
CDR3aa: CASSYRGRTSGRGTDTQYF
CDR3nt: TGTGCCAGCAGTTACCGGGGACGGACTAGCGGGAGAGGCACAGATACGCAGTATTTT

len: 14
d_gene: TRBD1
abundance: NA
j_gene: TRBJ1-1
v_gene: TRBV27
CDR3aa: CASRRDRFNTEAFF
CDR3nt: TGTGCCAGCAGACGGGACAGGTTTAACACTGAAGCTTTCTTT

len: 13
d_gene: NA
abundance: NA
j_gene: TRBJ1-3
v_gene: TRBV30
CDR3aa: CAWNRGTGNTIYF
CDR3nt: TGTGCCTGGAATAGGGGCACTGGAAACACCATATATTTT

len: 15
d_gene: TRBD2
abundance: NA
j_gene: TRBJ2-2
v_gene: TRBV7-6
CDR3aa: CASSSPSGYTGELFF
CDR3nt: TGTGCCAGCAGCTCTCCTAGCGGCTACACCGGGGAGCTGTTTTTT

len: 15
d_gene: TRBD2
abundance: NA
j_gene: TRBJ2-1
v_gene: TRBV4-1
CDR3aa: CASSEERERVDEQFF
CDR3nt: TGCGCCAGCAGCGAGGAGCGGGAGAGAGTCGATGAGCAGTTCTTC

len: 14
d_gene: NA
abundance: NA
j_gene: TRBJ1-5
v_gene: TRBV5-1
CDR3aa: CASSPLGGNQPQHF
CDR3nt: TGCGCCAGCAGCCCCTTGGGGGGGAATCAGCCCCAGCATTTT

len: 14
d_gene: TRBD1
abundance: once
j_gene: TRBJ1-2
v_gene: TRBV6-5
CDR3aa: CASTTDREGYGYTF
CDR3nt: TGTGCCAGCACCACGGACAGGGAAGGCTATGGCTACACCTTC

len: 15
d_gene: NA
abundance: NA
j_gene: TRBJ1-1
v_gene: TRBV7-9
CDR3aa: CASTPSLSGSTEAFF
CDR3nt: TGTGCCAGCACCCCGAGTTTGTCCGGGAGCACTGAAGCTTTCTTT

len: 16
d_gene: TRBD1
abundance: NA
j_gene: TRBJ1-6
v_gene: TRBV11-2
CDR3aa: CASSLAGQGASSPLHF
CDR3nt: TGTGCCAGCAGCTTAGCGGGACAGGGGGCAAGTTCACCCCTCCACTTT

len: 14
d_gene: NA
abundance: NA
j_gene: TRBJ1-1
v_gene: TRBV20-1
CDR3aa: CSASGAEMNTEAFF
CDR3nt: TGCAGTGCTAGTGGAGCGGAAATGAACACTGAAGCTTTCTTT

len: 13
d_gene: TRBD1
abundance: NA
j_gene: TRBJ2-2
v_gene: TRBV4-1
CDR3aa: CASRRTGTGELFF
CDR3nt: TGCGCCAGCAGAAGGACAGGCACCGGGGAGCTGTTTTTT

len: 14
d_gene: NA
abundance: NA
j_gene: TRBJ2-7
v_gene: TRBV7-6
CDR3aa: CASSPGLLGYEQYF
CDR3nt: TGTGCCAGCAGCCCCGGACTCTTGGGGTACGAGCAGTACTTC

len: 14
d_gene: NA
abundance: NA
j_gene: TRBJ2-1
v_gene: TRBV7-9
CDR3aa: CASGGAGANNEQFF
CDR3nt: TGTGCCAGCGGGGGGGCAGGGGCCAACAATGAGCAGTTCTTC

len: 15
d_gene: NA
abundance: NA
j_gene: TRBJ1-6
v_gene: TRBV5-5
CDR3aa: CASHPGVGNNSPLHF
CDR3nt: TGTGCCAGCCACCCGGGGGTGGGGAATAATTCACCCCTCCACTTT

len: 13
d_gene: NA
abundance: NA
j_gene: TRBJ2-7
v_gene: TRBV3-1/TRBV3-2
CDR3aa: CASGLGVPYEQYF
CDR3nt: TGTGCCAGCGGGCTAGGGGTCCCCTACGAGCAGTACTTC

len: 14
d_gene: NA
abundance: few
j_gene: TRBJ1-5
v_gene: TRBV9
CDR3aa: CASSVGEGNQPQHF
CDR3nt: TGTGCCAGCAGCGTAGGAGAGGGTAATCAGCCCCAGCATTTT

len: 16
d_gene: TRBD2
abundance: NA
j_gene: TRBJ2-4
v_gene: TRBV4-1
CDR3aa: CASSSVGGGPIRIQYF
CDR3nt: TGCGCCAGCAGCTCTGTTGGGGGAGGGCCGATTCGCATTCAGTACTTC

len: 18
d_gene: TRBD2
abundance: NA
j_gene: TRBJ2-3
v_gene: TRBV3-1/TRBV3-2
CDR3aa: CASSQVLAGGPGADTQYF
CDR3nt: TGTGCCAGCAGCCAGGTTTTAGCGGGAGGGCCGGGAGCAGATACGCAGTATTTT

len: 13
d_gene: NA
abundance: NA
j_gene: TRBJ2-3
v_gene: TRBV3-1/TRBV3-2
CDR3aa: CASSQGIVDTQYF
CDR3nt: TGTGCCAGCAGCCAAGGAATAGTAGATACGCAGTATTTT

len: 21
d_gene: TRBD2
abundance: NA
j_gene: TRBJ2-5
v_gene: TRBV28
CDR3aa: CASSLYPPGVIAGGYRETQYF
CDR3nt: TGTGCCAGCAGTTTATATCCCCCGGGTGTGATAGCGGGAGGTTATAGGGAGACCCAGTACTTC

len: 15
d_gene: TRBD1
abundance: NA
j_gene: TRBJ1-2
v_gene: TRBV7-2
CDR3aa: CASSSRDRGTYGYTF
CDR3nt: TGTGCCAGCAGCTCCCGGGACAGGGGTACCTATGGCTACACCTTC

len: 12
d_gene: NA
abundance: NA
j_gene: TRBJ2-7
v_gene: TRBV7-9
CDR3aa: CASSFPGDEQYF
CDR3nt: TGTGCCAGCAGCTTCCCAGGGGACGAGCAGTACTTC

len: 15
d_gene: TRBD1
abundance: NA
j_gene: TRBJ2-7
v_gene: TRBV5-1
CDR3aa: CASSLYGTGSLEQYF
CDR3nt: TGCGCCAGCAGCTTGTACGGGACAGGGAGTCTCGAGCAGTACTTC

len: 15
d_gene: NA
abundance: NA
j_gene: TRBJ1-2
v_gene: TRBV27
CDR3aa: CASSLGGDGLYGYTF
CDR3nt: TGTGCCAGCAGTTTAGGGGGGGACGGACTCTATGGCTACACCTTC

len: 11
d_gene: TRBD2
abundance: NA
j_gene: TRBJ2-4
v_gene: TRBV29-1
CDR3aa: CSVEVGGAQYF
CDR3nt: TGCAGCGTTGAAGTCGGGGGGGCTCAGTACTTC

len: 13
d_gene: NA
abundance: NA
j_gene: TRBJ1-2
v_gene: TRBV12-3/TRBV12-4
CDR3aa: CASSPRRNYGYTF
CDR3nt: TGTGCCAGCAGTCCCCGGCGGAACTATGGCTACACCTTC

len: 14
d_gene: NA
abundance: NA
j_gene: TRBJ1-6
v_gene: TRBV3-1/TRBV3-2
CDR3aa: CASSYREHNSPLHF
CDR3nt: TGTGCCAGCAGTTATCGGGAGCATAATTCACCCCTCCACTTT

len: 19
d_gene: TRBD1
abundance: NA
j_gene: TRBJ2-3
v_gene: TRBV12-5
CDR3aa: CASGTTRFGTGGRPDTQYF
CDR3nt: TGTGCTAGTGGTACCACTCGCTTTGGGACAGGCGGCAGGCCAGATACGCAGTATTTT

len: 15
d_gene: TRBD1
abundance: NA
j_gene: TRBJ1-4
v_gene: TRBV3-1/TRBV3-2
CDR3aa: CASSPGTGVIEKLFF
CDR3nt: TGTGCCAGCAGCCCCGGGACAGGGGTTATTGAAAAACTGTTTTTT

len: 14
d_gene: TRBD1
abundance: NA
j_gene: TRBJ1-2
v_gene: TRBV6-5
CDR3aa: CASRPGQFGYGYTF
CDR3nt: TGTGCCAGCAGGCCGGGACAGTTTGGCTATGGCTACACCTTC

len: 16
d_gene: TRBD2
abundance: NA
j_gene: TRBJ2-5
v_gene: TRBV11-2
CDR3aa: CASSNVKAGGQETQYF
CDR3nt: TGTGCCAGCAGCAACGTTAAAGCGGGAGGGCAAGAGACCCAGTACTTC

len: 14
d_gene: NA
abundance: NA
j_gene: TRBJ1-5
v_gene: TRBV28
CDR3aa: CASSPGGRGQPQHF
CDR3nt: TGTGCCAGCAGTCCGGGGGGCAGAGGGCAGCCCCAGCATTTT

len: 13
d_gene: TRBD1
abundance: NA
j_gene: TRBJ1-5
v_gene: TRBV15
CDR3aa: CATRMEGAQPQHF
CDR3nt: TGTGCCACCAGGATGGAGGGGGCGCAGCCCCAGCATTTT

len: 14
d_gene: NA
abundance: few
j_gene: TRBJ1-1
v_gene: TRBV5-1
CDR3aa: CASTQGPVNTEAFF
CDR3nt: TGCGCCAGCACCCAGGGGCCGGTCAACACTGAAGCTTTCTTT

len: 12
d_gene: NA
abundance: NA
j_gene: TRBJ2-7
v_gene: TRBV4-2
CDR3aa: CASSQPNYEQYF
CDR3nt: TGTGCCAGCAGCCAACCTAACTACGAGCAGTACTTC

len: 12
d_gene: NA
abundance: once
j_gene: TRBJ2-3
v_gene: TRBV7-9
CDR3aa: CASTPGGDTQYF
CDR3nt: TGTGCCAGCACCCCCGGAGGAGATACGCAGTATTTT

len: 15
d_gene: NA
abundance: NA
j_gene: TRBJ1-5
v_gene: TRBV4-1
CDR3aa: CASSQESYSNQPQHF
CDR3nt: TGCGCCAGCAGCCAAGAAAGCTATAGCAATCAGCCCCAGCATTTT

len: 13
d_gene: NA
abundance: NA
j_gene: TRBJ1-5
v_gene: TRBV18
CDR3aa: CASSPGRDQPQHF
CDR3nt: TGTGCCAGCTCACCGGGGAGGGATCAGCCCCAGCATTTT

len: 14
d_gene: NA
abundance: NA
j_gene: TRBJ1-1
v_gene: TRBV10-2
CDR3aa: CASSERGARTEAFF
CDR3nt: TGCGCCAGCAGTGAGCGGGGGGCCAGGACTGAAGCTTTCTTT

len: 13
d_gene: NA
abundance: NA
j_gene: TRBJ1-3
v_gene: TRBV10-2
CDR3aa: CASSVGEGNTIYF
CDR3nt: TGCGCCAGCAGTGTCGGGGAAGGAAACACCATATATTTT

len: 15
d_gene: TRBD2
abundance: NA
j_gene: TRBJ2-7
v_gene: TRBV6-5
CDR3aa: CASSTGLAGPYEQYF
CDR3nt: TGTGCCAGCTCTACGGGGCTAGCGGGCCCCTACGAGCAGTACTTC

len: 16
d_gene: TRBD2
abundance: NA
j_gene: TRBJ2-2
v_gene: TRBV28
CDR3aa: CASSFKAGEETGELFF
CDR3nt: TGTGCCAGCAGTTTCAAGGCGGGAGAAGAAACCGGGGAGCTGTTTTTT

len: 15
d_gene: NA
abundance: NA
j_gene: TRBJ2-6
v_gene: TRBV5-6
CDR3aa: CASRNAGTGANVLTF
CDR3nt: TGTGCCAGCAGAAATGCAGGGACTGGGGCCAACGTCCTGACTTTC